This TCR beta chain was captured in a study of T cell repertoires in cytomegalovirus infection. Findings and caveats of the study: The study found HLA-C-restricted CMV-specific TCR beta clonotypes dominating the ex vivo response.

Via MiXCR, TCRdb re-called the reads, giving one row per CDR3 protein. The table shows more than 650,000 distinct CDR3 sequences, with 35% occurring only once. The CDR3 totals 18 residues. With 2 bases clipped from V and 1 base from J, the junction kept 12 bases outside the gene matches. Germline CDR1 MDHEN, CDR2 SYDVKM. This clonotype was seen a few times. Its antigen is unidentified. The sequence was obtained from a human donor in good health (CMV status not recorded). Some clones in this sample may be carry-over from other donors' samples. The chain has TRBV28 and TRBJ2-3; 7 nucleotides match TRBD1. Specimen: PBMCs. CDR3 DNA sequence: TGTGCCAGCAGTTTACCTAGACAGGGCCTCGCTGGCACAGATACGCAGTATTTT. Translation: CASSLPRQGLAGTDTQYF.